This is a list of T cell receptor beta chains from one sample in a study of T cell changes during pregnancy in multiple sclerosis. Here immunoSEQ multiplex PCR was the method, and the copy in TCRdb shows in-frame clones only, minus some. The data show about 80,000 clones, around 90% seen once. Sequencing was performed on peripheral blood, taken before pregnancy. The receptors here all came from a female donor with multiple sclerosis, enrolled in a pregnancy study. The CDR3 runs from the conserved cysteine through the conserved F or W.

cdr3_aa: CASRLDRGRTNYGYTF
v_call: TRBV5-4

cdr3_aa: CASSPLPTGTSYEQYF
v_call: TRBV18

cdr3_aa: CASSGTTTNYGYTF
v_call: TRBV28

cdr3_aa: CASSPAGGRIGDTQYF
v_call: TRBV19

cdr3_aa: CASILAGTYEQYF
v_call: TRBV28

cdr3_aa: CASTSGPGELFF
v_call: TRBV25-1

cdr3_aa: CASSPVRDRGGNQPQHF
v_call: TRBV19

cdr3_aa: CASSRTGAGQPQHF
v_call: TRBV19

cdr3_aa: CASSTSGLSYEQYF
v_call: TRBV27

cdr3_aa: CASSRERTDTQYF
v_call: TRBV19

cdr3_aa: CASSPGQASSGNTIYF
v_call: TRBV4-2

cdr3_aa: CASSQRGLPYEQYF
v_call: TRBV18

cdr3_aa: CASRRGSNQPQHF
v_call: TRBV6-5

cdr3_aa: CASSRSHAGEQYF
v_call: TRBV6-5

cdr3_aa: CASSVGAGHEQFF
v_call: TRBV9

cdr3_aa: CASSLAGGGRSSYNEQFF
v_call: TRBV7-8

cdr3_aa: CASRPGGAGYNEQFF
v_call: TRBV2

cdr3_aa: CASSRRLAGLETQYF
v_call: TRBV5-6

cdr3_aa: CASSLASWDEQFF
v_call: TRBV27

cdr3_aa: CASSPRDRQETQYF
v_call: TRBV18

cdr3_aa: CASSEVGVPGNTIYF
v_call: TRBV2

cdr3_aa: CASSYAGDGYTF
v_call: TRBV2

cdr3_aa: CASSIRGGFSDTQYF
v_call: TRBV6-6

cdr3_aa: CASSPVDRGGETQYF
v_call: TRBV6-5

cdr3_aa: CASSSPGGSGYEQYF
v_call: TRBV6-5

cdr3_aa: CASSLTAGGNQPQHF
v_call: TRBV28

cdr3_aa: CASSGARRTDTQYF
v_call: TRBV9

cdr3_aa: CASSQHRDRGYEQYF
v_call: TRBV4-3

cdr3_aa: CASRPSSPSGRIARTQYF
v_call: TRBV27

cdr3_aa: CAGTERLGAQYF
v_call: TRBV2

cdr3_aa: CASSFQGARTEAFF
v_call: TRBV7-9

cdr3_aa: CASSQGPLSTEAFF
v_call: TRBV4-1

cdr3_aa: CASSKTGVGDQPQHF
v_call: TRBV19

cdr3_aa: CASNQGGGGEKLFF
v_call: TRBV28

cdr3_aa: CASSPPFGPYGYTF
v_call: TRBV28

cdr3_aa: CASSSNRGSNTEAFF
v_call: TRBV7-2

cdr3_aa: CASSSLFNNEQFF
v_call: TRBV7-9

cdr3_aa: CASRSTGGTDTQYF
v_call: TRBV5-1

cdr3_aa: CASSLQGALENTQYF
v_call: TRBV5-1

cdr3_aa: CASSEYRQGATEAFF
v_call: TRBV25-1

cdr3_aa: CASSLRQGNTEAFF
v_call: TRBV5-1

cdr3_aa: CASSQPDTLNTEAFF
v_call: TRBV4-1

cdr3_aa: CASSPLGAGGIYTF
v_call: TRBV28

cdr3_aa: CASSHLGTGGGELFF
v_call: TRBV6-5

cdr3_aa: CASSESRGTGVNQPQHF
v_call: TRBV6-1

cdr3_aa: CASRLAGGNTGELFF
v_call: TRBV27

cdr3_aa: CASSFDRGYEQYF
v_call: TRBV27